These 12 T cell receptor beta chains share one sample of origin, sequenced in a study of vaccination effects on CD4 cells after COVID-19. Having been cultured for less than 13 days, the cells underwent CD4+ T cell isolation. The person acquired a PCR-confirmed SARS-CoV-2 infection between March and December 2020. Each participant was given two doses of one vaccine (BNT162b2 or mRNA-1273). These receptors lack a known antigen. Repertoires were generated with immunoSEQ multiplex PCR, while TCRdb's copy carries only in-frame clones and drops some. The table includes roughly 33,000 clones, about three quarters detected once. The material was CD4+ T cells from PBMCs cultured without peptide, obtained after COVID-19 vaccination. The receptors were gathered from a human donor who had a prior SARS-CoV-2 infection.

This chain uses TRBV5-1 with TRBJ1-4, with a possible D match to TRBD1 (5 bases). The germline V gene encodes CDR1 SGHRS and CDR2 YFSETQ. The germline V and J ends were trimmed by 0 bases and 4 bases, with 13 bases remaining between them. This CDR3 region has 16 residues. Written as DNA, the CDR3 is TGCGCCAGCAGCTTGGGAGCAGGGAAGGGTAATGAAAAACTGTTTTTT. Protein product: CASSLGAGKGNEKLFF.

The chain combines TRBV5-8 with TRBJ2-7; unclear D gene. Germline values: CDR1 SGHTS, CDR2 YDEGEE. Between the trimmed V and J ends, which lost 1 base and 2 bases, there was a span of 10 bases. The CDR3 consists of 14 residues. The CDR3 nucleotides are TGTGCCAGCAGCTTGTTCTACCCCGCCTACGAGCAGTACTTC. It encodes CASSLFYPAYEQYF. Variable domain in full (rest from reference TRBV5-8 and TRBJ2-7): EAGVTQSPTHLIKTRGQQATLRCSPISGHTSVYWYQQALGLGLQFLLWYDEGEERNRGNFPPRFSGRQFPNYSSELNVNALELEDSALYLCASSLFYPAYEQYFGPGTRLTVT.

The chain has TRBV11-2 and TRBJ1-4; perhaps TRBD1 as D (5 bases). This CDR3 has 16 amino acids. From germline, CDR1 is SGHAT and CDR2 FQNNGV. The V end was cut by 5 bases, the J end by 8 bases, with 21 bases between. The CDR3 nucleotides are TGTGCCAGCAGCCCCAGGCGAATTGGGGCCGGGGAAAAACTGTTTTTT. It is translated as CASSPRRIGAGEKLFF.

This sequence joins TRBV30 and TRBJ2-2, with a weak D call TRBD1 (6 bases). Germline V gene lookup returns CDR1 GTSNPN and CDR2 SVGIG (reference sequence). V was pared by 2 bases and J by 4 bases, with 11 bases between. The CDR3 contains 14 residues. CDR3 sequence (DNA): TGTGCCTGGAGTTGGGGACATTTCACCGGGGAGCTGTTTTTT. Residues: CAWSWGHFTGELFF.

The V and J genes are TRBV11-1 and TRBJ2-3; the D is unclear. The ends were cut back, 1 base at V and 6 bases at J, with 14 bases in the middle. The CDR3 extends over 15 amino acids. Germline V gene data show CDR1 as SGHAT and CDR2 as FQDESV (reference sequence). The CDR3: CASSLVSTGWDTQYF. CDR3 bases: TGTGCCAGCAGCTTAGTGTCGACTGGCTGGGATACGCAGTATTTT.

The rearrangement links TRBV2 to TRBJ1-2, with a tentative D call TRBD1 (6 bases). Germline CDR1 SNHLY, CDR2 FYNNEI. V shed 4 bases and J shed 7 bases, with 13 bases lying between them. The CDR3 is made up of 13 amino acids. DNA for the CDR3: TGTGCCAGCAGTGGCACAGGGCTGGGTGGCTACACCTTC. Translation: CASSGTGLGGYTF.

This clone turned up a few times. V gene TRBV7-9 combines with J gene TRBJ2-7, with D uncertain. Trimming stripped 5 bases from V and 0 bases from J, with 11 bases between. The CDR3 spans 14 residues. Looked up from germline, CDR1 is SEHNR and CDR2 is FQNEAQ (reference sequence). This chain's CDR3 is CASSRLTGSYEQYF. Written as DNA, the CDR3 is TGTGCCAGCAGCCGGTTGACGGGCTCCTACGAGCAGTACTTC.

This clone has just a few counts. The rearrangement joins TRBV2 to TRBJ1-2, with 11 bases that match TRBD1. Trimming at V came to 7 bases and at J to 8 bases, leaving 9 bases not matched to a gene. The CDR3 consists of 14 residues. Germline values: CDR1 SNHLY, CDR2 FYNNEI. The CDR3 protein is CASKYTGQGGGYTF. CDR3 sequence (DNA): TGTGCCAGCAAATACACGGGACAGGGGGGAGGCTACACCTTC.

This chain uses TRBV2 with TRBJ2-1; 13 bases align to TRBD2. CDR1 is SNHLY, CDR2 FYNNEI, per germline. The CDR3 sequence is 14 residues long. The V gene end was trimmed by 6 bases and the J gene end by 8 bases; junction bases not matched to a gene: 4. The CDR3 reads CASRGTSGIDEQFF. The CDR3, as DNA: TGTGCCAGCAGGGGGACTAGCGGGATCGATGAGCAGTTCTTC.

There are a few counts of this clone. V usage is TRBV7-8 and J usage is TRBJ1-3, with TRBD1 matching 7 bases. Germline lookup yields CDR1 SGHVS and CDR2 FQNEAQ. Trimming at V came to 10 bases and at J to 1 base, leaving 13 bases not matched to a gene. This CDR3 comprises 16 residues. The CDR3 protein is CATMGTAPLSGNTIYF. CDR3 nucleotide sequence: TGTGCCACCATGGGGACAGCCCCCCTTTCTGGAAACACCATATATTTT.

This clone showed up just a few times. V gene TRBV27 combines with J gene TRBJ1-5; 9 bases match TRBD1. This CDR3 has 14 amino acids. Trimming at V came to 4 bases and at J to 9 bases, leaving 7 bases not matched to a gene. Germline CDR1 is MNHEY and CDR2 is SMNVEV (reference sequence). DNA for the CDR3: TGTGCCAGCAGTTCCTGGGACAGGGACGGGCCCCAGCATTTT. Its translation is CASSSWDRDGPQHF.

This clone occurred once. The V and J genes are TRBV15 and TRBJ2-3; a possible D gene is TRBD2 (6 bases). V was clipped by 0 bases and J by 0 bases, with 19 bases between them. The CDR3 contains 19 residues. The germline gives CDR1 LNHNV, CDR2 YYDKDF (reference sequence). CDR3 nucleotide sequence: TGTGCCACCAGCAGAGATCTCCAGCGATGGGGGGTTAGCACAGATACGCAGTATTTT. Residues: CATSRDLQRWGVSTDTQYF.